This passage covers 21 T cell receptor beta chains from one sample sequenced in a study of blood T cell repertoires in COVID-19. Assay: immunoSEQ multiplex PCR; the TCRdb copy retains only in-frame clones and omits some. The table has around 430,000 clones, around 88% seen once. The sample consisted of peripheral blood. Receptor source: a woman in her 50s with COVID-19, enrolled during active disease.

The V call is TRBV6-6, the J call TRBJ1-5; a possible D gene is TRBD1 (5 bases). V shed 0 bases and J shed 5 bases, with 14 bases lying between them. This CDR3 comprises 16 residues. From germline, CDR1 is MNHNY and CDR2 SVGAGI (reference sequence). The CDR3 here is CASSYSGRGGDQPQHF. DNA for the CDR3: TGTGCCAGCAGTTACTCGGGGCGGGGGGGAGATCAGCCCCAGCATTTT.

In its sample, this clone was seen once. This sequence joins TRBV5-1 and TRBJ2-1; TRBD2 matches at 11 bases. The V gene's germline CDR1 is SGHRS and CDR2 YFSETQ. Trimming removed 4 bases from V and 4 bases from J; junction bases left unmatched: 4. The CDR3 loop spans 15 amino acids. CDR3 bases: TGCGCCAGCAGCCCGGGACTAGCGGATTACAATGAGCAGTTCTTC. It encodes CASSPGLADYNEQFF.

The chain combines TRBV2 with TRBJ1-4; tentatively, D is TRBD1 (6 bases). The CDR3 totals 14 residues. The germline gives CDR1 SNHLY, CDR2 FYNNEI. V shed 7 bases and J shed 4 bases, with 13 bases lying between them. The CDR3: CASTGQRNNEKLFF. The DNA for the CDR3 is TGTGCCAGCACTGGACAGCGTAATAATGAAAAACTGTTTTTT. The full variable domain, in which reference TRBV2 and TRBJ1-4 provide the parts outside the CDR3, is EPEVTQTPSHQVTQMGQEVILRCVPISNHLYFYWYRQILGQKVEFLVSFYNNEISEKSEIFDDQFSVERPDGSNFTLKIRSTKLEDSAMYFCASTGQRNNEKLFFGSGTQLSVL.

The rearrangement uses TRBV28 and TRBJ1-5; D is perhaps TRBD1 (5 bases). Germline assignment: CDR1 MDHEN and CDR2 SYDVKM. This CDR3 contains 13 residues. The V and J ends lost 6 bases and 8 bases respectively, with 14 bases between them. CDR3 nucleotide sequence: TGTGCCAGCAGGAGTCCCCGGGGGGAGCCCCAGCATTTT. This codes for CASRSPRGEPQHF.

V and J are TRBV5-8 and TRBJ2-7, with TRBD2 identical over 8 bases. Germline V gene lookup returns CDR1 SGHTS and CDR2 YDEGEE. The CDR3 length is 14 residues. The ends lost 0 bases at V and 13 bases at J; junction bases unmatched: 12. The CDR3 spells CASSLVVSSGGRYF. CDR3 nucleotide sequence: TGTGCCAGCAGCTTGGTGGTTTCAAGCGGGGGACGTTACTTC.

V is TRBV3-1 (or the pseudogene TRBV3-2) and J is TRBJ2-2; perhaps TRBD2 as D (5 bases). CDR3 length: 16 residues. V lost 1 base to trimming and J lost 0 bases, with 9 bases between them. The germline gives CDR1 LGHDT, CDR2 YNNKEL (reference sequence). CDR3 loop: CASSQVGSANTGELFF. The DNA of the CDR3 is TGTGCCAGCAGCCAAGTTGGTAGCGCGAACACCGGGGAGCTGTTTTTT.

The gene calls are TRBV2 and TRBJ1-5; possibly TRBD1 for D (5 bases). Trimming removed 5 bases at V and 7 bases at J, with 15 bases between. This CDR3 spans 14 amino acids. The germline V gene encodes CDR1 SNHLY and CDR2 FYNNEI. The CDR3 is CASSSARAAQPQHF. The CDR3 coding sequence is TGTGCCAGCAGTAGCGCCAGGGCAGCGCAGCCCCAGCATTTT.

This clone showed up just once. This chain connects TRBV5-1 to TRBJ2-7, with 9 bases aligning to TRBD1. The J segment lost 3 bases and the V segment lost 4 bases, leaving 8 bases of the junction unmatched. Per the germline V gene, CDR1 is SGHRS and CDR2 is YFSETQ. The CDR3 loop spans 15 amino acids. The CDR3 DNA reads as TGCGCCAGCAGCACTACCGGGACAGGGTACTACGAGCAGTACTTC. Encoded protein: CASSTTGTGYYEQYF.

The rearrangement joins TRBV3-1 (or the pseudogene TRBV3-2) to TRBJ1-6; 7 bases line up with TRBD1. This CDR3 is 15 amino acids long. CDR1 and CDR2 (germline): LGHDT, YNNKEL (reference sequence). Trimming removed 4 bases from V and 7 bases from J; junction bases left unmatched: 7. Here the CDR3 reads CASSPQDRYNSPLHF. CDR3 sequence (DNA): TGTGCCAGCAGCCCCCAGGACAGGTACAATTCACCCCTCCACTTT.

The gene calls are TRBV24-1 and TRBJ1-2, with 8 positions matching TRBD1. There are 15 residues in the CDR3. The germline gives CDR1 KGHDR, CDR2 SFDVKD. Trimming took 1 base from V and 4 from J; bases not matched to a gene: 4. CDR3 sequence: CATSDLWTGTYGYTF. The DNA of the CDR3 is TGTGCCACCAGTGATTTATGGACAGGGACCTATGGCTACACCTTC.

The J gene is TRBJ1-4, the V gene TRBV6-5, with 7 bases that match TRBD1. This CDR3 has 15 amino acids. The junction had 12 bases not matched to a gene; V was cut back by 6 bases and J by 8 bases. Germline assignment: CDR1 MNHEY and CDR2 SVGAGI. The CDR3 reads CASSVAGGLLEKLFF. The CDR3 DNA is TGTGCCAGCAGCGTGGCAGGGGGTCTTTTGGAAAAACTGTTTTTT.

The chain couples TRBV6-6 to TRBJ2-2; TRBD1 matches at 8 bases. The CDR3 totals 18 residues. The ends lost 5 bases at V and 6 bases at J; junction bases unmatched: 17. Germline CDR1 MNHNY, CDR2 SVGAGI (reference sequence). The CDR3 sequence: CASSQISGGASKPGELFF. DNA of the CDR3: TGTGCCAGCAGTCAAATATCAGGGGGCGCAAGTAAACCCGGGGAGCTGTTTTTT.

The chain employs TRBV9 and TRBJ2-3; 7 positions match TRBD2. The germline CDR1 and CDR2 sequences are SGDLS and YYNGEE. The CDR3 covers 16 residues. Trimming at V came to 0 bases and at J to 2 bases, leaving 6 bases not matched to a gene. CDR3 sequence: CASSVGTSASTDTQYF. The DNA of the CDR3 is TGTGCCAGCAGCGTAGGAACTAGCGCCTCCACAGATACGCAGTATTTT.

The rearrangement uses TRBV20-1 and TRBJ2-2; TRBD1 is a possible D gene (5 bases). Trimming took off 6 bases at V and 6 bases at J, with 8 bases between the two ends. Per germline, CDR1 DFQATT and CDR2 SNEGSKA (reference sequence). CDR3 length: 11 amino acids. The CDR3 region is CSAQDSGELFF. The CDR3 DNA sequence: TGCAGTGCACAGGATTCCGGGGAGCTGTTTTTT.

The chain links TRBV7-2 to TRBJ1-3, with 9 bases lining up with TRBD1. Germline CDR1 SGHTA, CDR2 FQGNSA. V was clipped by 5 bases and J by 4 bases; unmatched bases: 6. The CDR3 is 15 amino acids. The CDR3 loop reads CASSTDRGAGNTIYF. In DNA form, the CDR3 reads TGTGCCAGCAGCACGGACAGGGGTGCGGGAAACACCATATATTTT.

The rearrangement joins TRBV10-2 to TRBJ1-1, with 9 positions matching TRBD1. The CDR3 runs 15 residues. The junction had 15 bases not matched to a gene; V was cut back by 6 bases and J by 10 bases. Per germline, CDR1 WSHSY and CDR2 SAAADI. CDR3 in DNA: TGCGCCAGCAGAAGGTCCGGGACAGGGTTAAACGGAGCTTTCTTT. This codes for CASRRSGTGLNGAFF.

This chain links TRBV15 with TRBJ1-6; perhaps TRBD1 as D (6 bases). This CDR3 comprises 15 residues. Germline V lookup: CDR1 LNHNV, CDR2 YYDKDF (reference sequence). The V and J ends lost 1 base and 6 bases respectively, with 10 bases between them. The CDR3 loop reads CATSRGAQGNSPLHF. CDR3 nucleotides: TGTGCCACCAGCAGAGGGGCACAGGGTAATTCACCCCTCCACTTT.

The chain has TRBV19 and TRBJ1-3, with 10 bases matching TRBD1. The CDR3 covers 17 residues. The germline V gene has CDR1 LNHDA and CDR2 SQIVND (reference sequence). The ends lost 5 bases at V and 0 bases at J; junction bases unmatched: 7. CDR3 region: CASSPGTGVPSGNTIYF. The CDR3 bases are TGTGCCAGTAGTCCCGGGACAGGGGTCCCCTCTGGAAACACCATATATTTT.

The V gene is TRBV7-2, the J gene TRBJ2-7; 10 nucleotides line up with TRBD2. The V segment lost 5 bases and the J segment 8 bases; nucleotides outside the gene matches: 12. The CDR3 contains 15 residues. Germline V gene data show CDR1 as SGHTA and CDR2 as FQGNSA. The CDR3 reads CASSTGLAGAWQQYF. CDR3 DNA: TGTGCCAGCAGCACAGGGCTAGCGGGGGCCTGGCAGCAGTACTTC.

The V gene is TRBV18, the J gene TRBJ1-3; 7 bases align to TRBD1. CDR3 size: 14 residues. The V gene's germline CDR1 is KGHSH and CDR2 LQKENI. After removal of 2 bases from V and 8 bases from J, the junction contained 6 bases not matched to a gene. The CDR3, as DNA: TGTGCCAGCTCACCAGGGACAGACCCATACACCATATATTTT. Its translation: CASSPGTDPYTIYF.

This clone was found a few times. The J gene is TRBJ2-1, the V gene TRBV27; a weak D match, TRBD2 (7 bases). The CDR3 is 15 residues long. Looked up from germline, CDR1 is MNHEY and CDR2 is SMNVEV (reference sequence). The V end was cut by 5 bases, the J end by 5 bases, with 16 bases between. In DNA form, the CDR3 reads TGTGCCAGCAGTCCTTGGGGGGGGACACACAATGAGCAGTTCTTC. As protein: CASSPWGGTHNEQFF.